One and the same sample provided the 13 T cell receptor beta chains below, sequenced in a study of T cells in Graves' hyperthyroidism and ophthalmopathy. The investigators amplified TCR beta CDR3 regions from RNA transcripts. In the first-round RT-PCR of the TCR CDR3, the HTBI primer set was used. TCRdb recomputed calls from the multiplex PCR reads with MiXCR, one row per CDR3 protein. The repertoire holds about 560,000 distinct CDR3 sequences, with roughly a sixth as singletons. The sequencing input was blood. The receptors come from a woman aged 18-29 years with Graves' hyperthyroidism.

This clonotype appeared a few times. CDR3 DNA sequence: TGCAGTGCTGGGACACTCAACATAGGGAGCTACACCTTC. Protein: CSAGTLNIGSYTF. This chain uses TRBV20-1 with TRBJ1-2; TRBD1 is a possible D gene (6 bases). The germline V gene encodes CDR1 DFQATT and CDR2 SNEGSKA (reference sequence). V lost 5 bases to trimming and J lost 9 bases, with 19 bases between them. This CDR3 contains 13 residues.

This clonotype was counted between two and nine times. This chain links TRBV4-2 with TRBJ1-1; D remains ambiguous. Germline lookup yields CDR1 LGHNA and CDR2 YNFKEQ. The CDR3 is 15 amino acids. Trimming shortened V by 1 base and J by 3 bases, and 12 bases separated the two germline ends. CDR3 DNA sequence: TGTGCCAGCAGCCAAGGGACCTCGGGTGACACTGAAGCTTTCTTT. Its translation is CASSQGTSGDTEAFF.

This clonotype was observed a few times. The chain is built from TRBV5-1 and TRBJ2-5; 7 bases are shared with TRBD1. The CDR3 consists of 16 residues. CDR1 is SGHRS and CDR2 is YFSETQ in the germline V gene. The trim removed 2 bases at V and 5 bases at J, leaving 12 bases unmatched. In nucleotides, the CDR3 is TGCGCCAGCAGCTTAGGGGGCCGGGCCGGGGATGAGACCCAGTACTTC. Residues: CASSLGGRAGDETQYF.

This clonotype was recorded a few times. This rearrangement joins TRBV20-1 to TRBJ2-2, with no clear D. The CDR3 has 11 residues. Trimming removed 5 bases from V and 8 bases from J, with 9 bases in between. Per the germline V gene, CDR1 is DFQATT and CDR2 is SNEGSKA (reference sequence). CDR3 nucleotide sequence: TGCAGTGCTTCAAAGATGGGGGAGCTGTTTTTT. Translation gives CSASKMGELFF.

V is TRBV4-2 and J is TRBJ2-7; D ambiguous. The CDR3 is made up of 15 amino acids. The germline V gene encodes CDR1 LGHNA and CDR2 YNFKEQ. Trimming cost V 1 base and J 3 bases, with 13 bases left between them. CDR3 in amino acids: CASSQAAESGYEQYF. The CDR3 DNA sequence: TGTGCCAGCAGCCAAGCCGCGGAGTCCGGCTACGAGCAGTACTTC.

Worth noting for this clonotype: A clone one base away is much larger, so this may be a read error. This chain links TRBV28 with TRBJ2-3, with D uncertain. The V gene's germline CDR1 is MDHEN and CDR2 SYDVKM. The CDR3 consists of 12 residues. V lost 11 bases and J lost 2, with 11 bases in between. Here the CDR3 DNA reads TGTGCCGGCGGTAGAAACACAGATACGCAGTATTTT. Amino acids: CAGGRNTDTQYF.

In this sample, this clonotype turned up many times. The rearrangement joins TRBV20-1 to TRBJ1-1; perhaps TRBD1 as D (5 bases). Germline loops: CDR1 DFQATT, CDR2 SNEGSKA (reference sequence). The CDR3 is 12 residues long. V was clipped by 3 bases and J by 6 bases, with 11 bases between them. The CDR3 DNA reads as TGCAGTGCTAGTATCAGGGTCTCTGAAGCTTTCTTT. This translates into CSASIRVSEAFF.

This clonotype has just a few counts. The V call is TRBV6-2 or TRBV6-3, the J call TRBJ2-2, with TRBD2 matching over 13 bases. Germline CDR1 and CDR2: MNHEY and SVGEGT. The CDR3 length is 15 residues. V trimming: 8 bases; J trimming: 5 bases; junction bases outside the gene matches: 5. The CDR3 bases are TGTGCCAGCCGGTCACTAGCGGGGGGGACCGGGGAGCTGTTTTTT. Translated, it gives CASRSLAGGTGELFF.

This clonotype came up many times. The J gene is TRBJ1-1, the V gene TRBV5-6, with 7 bases identical to TRBD1. Germline V gene sequence: CDR1 SGHDT, CDR2 YYEEEE. CDR3 length: 12 residues. Losses at the gene ends were 4 bases for V and 7 bases for J; bases not matched to a gene: 4. CDR3 bases: TGTGCCAGCAGCCCGAGACAGGGTGAAGCTTTCTTT. Its protein product is CASSPRQGEAFF. Full variable domain (outside the CDR3, taken from reference TRBV5-6 and TRBJ1-1): DAGVTQSPTHLIKTRGQQVTLRCSPKSGHDTVSWYQQALGQGPQFIFQYYEEEERQRGNFPDRFSGHQFPNYSSELNVNALLLGDSALYLCASSPRQGEAFFGQGTRLTVV.

The V and J genes are TRBV15 and TRBJ2-1; 12 bases map to TRBD2. The assigned J gene may be wrong: the sequence end matches TRBJ2-7 better. CDR3 length: 15 residues. Looked up from germline, CDR1 is LNHNV and CDR2 is YYDKDF (reference sequence). The CDR3 bases are TGTGCCACCAGCAGTGGACTAGCGGGATCCAATGAGCAGTACTTC. Translating it yields CATSSGLAGSNEQYF.

There are many counts of this clonotype. The CDR3 region is CASSDPGGLSDTEAFF. The CDR3 DNA reads TGTGCCAGCAGCGACCCCGGGGGGTTGTCAGACACTGAAGCTTTCTTT. The chain joins TRBV9 to TRBJ1-1, with TRBD1 as a possible D gene (5 bases). Germline V gives CDR1 SGDLS, CDR2 YYNGEE. V shed 3 bases and J shed 3 bases, with 18 bases lying between them. The CDR3 consists of 16 residues. Together with reference TRBV9 and TRBJ1-1, the CDR3 gives the full variable domain: DSGVTQTPKHLITATGQRVTLRCSPRSGDLSVYWYQQSLDQGLQFLIQYYNGEERAKGNILERFSAQQFPDLHSELNLSSLELGDSALYFCASSDPGGLSDTEAFFGQGTRLTVV.

The chain carries TRBV20-1 and TRBJ2-4; D might be TRBD1 or TRBD2, each matching 5 bases. V lost 5 bases and J lost 2, with 13 bases in between. The germline V gene has CDR1 DFQATT and CDR2 SNEGSKA (reference sequence). The CDR3 is 14 residues long. The CDR3 sequence: CSARDGGPKNIQYF. DNA for the CDR3: TGCAGTGCTCGGGACGGAGGTCCCAAAAACATTCAGTACTTC.

This clonotype has just a few counts. The CDR3 sequence is CASSRGLAGVTEQFF. As DNA, the CDR3 is TGTGCCAGTAGTAGGGGACTAGCGGGAGTTACTGAGCAGTTCTTC. J is TRBJ2-1 and V is TRBV19; 14 positions agree with TRBD2. Trimming cost V 4 bases and J 9 bases; bases outside gene matches: 5. CDR3 length: 15 amino acids. Germline loops: CDR1 LNHDA, CDR2 SQIVND (reference sequence).